A selection of T cell receptor beta chains follows, all from one sample in a study of T cell responses to AZD1222 COVID-19 vaccine. Clones were read by immunoSEQ multiplex PCR, and TCRdb kept only the in-frame ones, dropping some. The table shows about 150,000 clones, with more than 75% occurring only once. The sequencing here drew on peripheral blood, taken on day 0 of AZD1222 vaccination. Receptors were obtained from an adult in good health. Both conserved end residues are part of each CDR3. The D gene is left open where the match is weak. Clone size, where shown, is once, few, many, or a class for clones that have expanded.

D	V	size	J	CDR3	DNA
TRBD1	TRBV5-5	NA	TRBJ1-2	CASSRTGWNYGYTF	TGTGCCAGCAGCAGGACAGGGTGGAACTATGGCTACACCTTC
NA	TRBV6-5	NA	TRBJ1-2	CASKPGSGKYTF	TGTGCCAGCAAACCAGGGTCAGGGAAATACACCTTC
NA	TRBV5-1	NA	TRBJ2-1	CASSLGVEIYNEQFF	TGCGCCAGCAGCTTGGGGGTGGAGATTTACAATGAGCAGTTCTTC
NA	TRBV5-1	NA	TRBJ1-3	CASSLSSSGNTIYF	TGCGCCAGCAGCTTGAGCAGCTCTGGAAACACCATATATTTT
NA	TRBV18	NA	TRBJ2-2	CASSLYGAGLSAGELFF	TGTGCCAGCTCACTATACGGGGCAGGCCTTTCGGCCGGGGAGCTGTTTTTT
NA	TRBV16	NA	TRBJ1-5	CASSQSLPQPQHF	TGTGCCAGCAGCCAATCTCTTCCTCAGCCCCAGCATTTT
NA	TRBV6-5	NA	TRBJ2-1	CASSYTPRTHEQFF	TGTGCCAGCAGTTACACTCCCCGTACCCATGAGCAGTTCTTC
TRBD1	TRBV7-9	NA	TRBJ1-6	CASSLGQGDNSPLHF	TGTGCCAGCAGCTTAGGACAGGGCGATAATTCACCCCTCCACTTT
NA	TRBV7-2	NA	TRBJ2-5	CASSLAGRVVWEETQYF	TGTGCCAGCAGCTTAGCGGGGAGAGTTGTATGGGAAGAGACCCAGTACTTC
TRBD1	TRBV12-5	NA	TRBJ2-7	CASGSDRTSYEQYF	TGTGCTAGTGGTTCGGACAGGACCTCCTACGAGCAGTACTTC
TRBD2	TRBV4-1	NA	TRBJ2-7	CASSQDRAGGYEQYF	TGCGCCAGCAGCCAAGATCGAGCGGGAGGGTACGAGCAGTACTTC
NA	TRBV12-3/TRBV12-4	NA	TRBJ1-1	CASSLKGFGQAFF	TGTGCCAGCAGTTTAAAGGGGTTCGGTCAAGCTTTCTTT
TRBD1	TRBV10-3	NA	TRBJ1-3	CAISDRDRSSGNTIYF	TGTGCCATCAGTGATCGGGACAGATCCTCTGGAAACACCATATATTTT
NA	TRBV28	NA	TRBJ1-4	CASTTEGAPFFWELFF	TGTGCCAGCACCACCGAAGGGGCACCCTTCTTTTGGGAACTGTTTTTT
TRBD1	TRBV7-2	NA	TRBJ1-1	CASTIQGAAEAFF	TGTGCCAGCACCATTCAGGGGGCCGCTGAAGCTTTCTTT
NA	TRBV5-1	NA	TRBJ1-1	CASKEEGEKTEAFF	TGCGCCAGCAAGGAGGAAGGGGAGAAGACTGAAGCTTTCTTT
NA	TRBV19	NA	TRBJ1-1	CASNPAGRNTEAFF	TGTGCCAGTAACCCGGCCGGCCGGAACACTGAAGCTTTCTTT
NA	TRBV11-1	NA	TRBJ1-1	CASSPKGGTEAFF	TGTGCCAGCAGCCCCAAAGGGGGCACTGAAGCTTTCTTT
NA	TRBV6-5	NA	TRBJ1-1	CASRSNPATEAFF	TGTGCCAGCAGATCCAATCCGGCGACTGAAGCTTTCTTT
NA	TRBV12-3/TRBV12-4	NA	TRBJ2-7	CASSPPPGYEQYF	TGTGCCAGCAGTCCCCCCCCCGGGTACGAGCAGTACTTC
NA	TRBV11-2	NA	TRBJ1-2	CASSLGTNYGYTF	TGTGCCAGCAGTTTAGGGACGAACTATGGCTACACCTTC
NA	TRBV19	NA	TRBJ2-5	CASSSQLRGAETQYF	TGTGCCAGTAGTAGCCAGCTCCGGGGGGCTGAGACCCAGTACTTC
NA	TRBV7-9	NA	TRBJ2-7	CASSLFSYEQYF	TGTGCCAGCAGCTTGTTCTCCTACGAGCAGTACTTC
NA	TRBV6-5	once	TRBJ1-2	CASSYSPGTYGYTF	TGTGCCAGCAGTTACTCGCCGGGGACCTATGGCTACACCTTC
NA	TRBV30	NA	TRBJ1-5	CAWSVGGWNSNQPQHF	TGTGCCTGGAGTGTAGGGGGGTGGAATAGCAATCAGCCCCAGCATTTT
NA	TRBV18	NA	TRBJ2-3	CASSPPWLIDSSTDTQYF	TGTGCCAGCTCACCACCGTGGCTGATCGACAGTAGCACAGATACGCAGTATTTT
NA	TRBV28	NA	TRBJ1-6	CASSFEGSNSPLHF	TGTGCCAGCAGTTTTGAGGGAAGTAATTCACCCCTCCACTTT
NA	TRBV7-2	NA	TRBJ1-6	CASSPETGRFDSPLHF	TGTGCCAGCAGCCCCGAAACAGGGCGGTTTGACTCACCCCTCCACTTT
TRBD1	TRBV27	once	TRBJ2-7	CASSTRDRGSHEQYF	TGTGCCAGCAGTACCCGGGACAGGGGTAGCCACGAGCAGTACTTC
NA	TRBV30	NA	TRBJ2-7	CAWSVYGGLKQYF	TGTGCCTGGAGTGTATATGGCGGACTCAAGCAGTACTTC
NA	TRBV3-1/TRBV3-2	NA	TRBJ2-3	CASSQVTDTQYF	TGTGCCAGCAGCCAAGTTACAGATACGCAGTATTTT
NA	TRBV19	NA	TRBJ2-7	CASSIGFSGDEQYF	TGTGCCAGTAGTATCGGTTTCTCAGGGGACGAGCAGTACTTC
NA	TRBV28	NA	TRBJ1-1	CASIRTANTEAFF	TGTGCCAGCATTCGGACGGCAAACACTGAAGCTTTCTTT
NA	TRBV19	NA	TRBJ1-5	CASTRTVSNQPQHF	TGTGCCAGTACCAGGACAGTAAGCAATCAGCCCCAGCATTTT
TRBD2	TRBV7-9	NA	TRBJ2-5	CASSLWGGETQYF	TGTGCCAGCAGCTTATGGGGAGGGGAGACCCAGTACTTC
NA	TRBV5-1	NA	TRBJ1-1	CASSFGLGDTEAFF	TGCGCCAGCAGCTTTGGATTAGGGGACACTGAAGCTTTCTTT
NA	TRBV6-6	NA	TRBJ2-2	CASSYPEARITGELFF	TGTGCCAGCAGTTACCCAGAGGCCCGGATCACCGGGGAGCTGTTTTTT
NA	TRBV19	NA	TRBJ2-3	CASSGDWDTQYF	TGTGCCAGTAGTGGGGATTGGGATACGCAGTATTTT
TRBD1	TRBV30	NA	TRBJ1-2	CAWSVSGTGGRLYGYTF	TGTGCCTGGAGTGTCTCCGGGACAGGTGGGAGGCTTTATGGCTACACCTTC
NA	TRBV7-2	NA	TRBJ1-3	CASSFRPGTALNPGNTIYF	TGTGCCAGCAGCTTCCGTCCGGGGACGGCCTTAAATCCTGGAAACACCATATATTTT
NA	TRBV5-1	NA	TRBJ1-2	CASSPDQSPYGYTF	TGCGCCAGCAGCCCTGACCAGAGCCCCTATGGCTACACCTTC
NA	TRBV27	NA	TRBJ2-1	CASSLGGSSYNEQFF	TGTGCCAGCAGCCTAGGGGGGAGCTCCTACAATGAGCAGTTCTTC
NA	TRBV19	NA	TRBJ1-4	CASSIDHRAGKLFF	TGTGCCAGTAGTATAGATCACAGGGCGGGAAAACTGTTTTTT
NA	TRBV21-1	once	TRBJ1-5	CASSRGPVQPQHF	TGTGCCAGCAGCCGGGGACCGGTTCAGCCCCAGCATTTT
NA	TRBV29-1	NA	TRBJ2-5	CSVDRGGETQYF	TGCAGCGTCGACAGGGGAGGGGAGACCCAGTACTTC
NA	TRBV5-8	NA	TRBJ1-6	CASSLSPTGRSPLHF	TGTGCCAGCAGCTTGAGTCCTACAGGGCGGTCACCCCTCCACTTT
NA	TRBV4-1	NA	TRBJ1-2	CASSQEPDSNYGYTF	TGCGCCAGCAGCCAAGAACCCGACAGTAACTATGGCTACACCTTC
NA	TRBV12-3/TRBV12-4	NA	TRBJ1-2	CASSHGSLYGYTF	TGTGCCAGCAGCCACGGGAGCCTCTACGGCTACACCTTC
NA	TRBV7-9	NA	TRBJ1-2	CASSLDPLVRANYGYTF	TGTGCCAGCAGCTTAGATCCATTAGTCAGAGCTAACTATGGCTACACCTTC
NA	TRBV13	NA	TRBJ1-1	CASGQNTEAFF	TGTGCCAGCGGGCAGAACACTGAAGCTTTCTTT
TRBD1	TRBV28	NA	TRBJ2-7	CASSSIPPGQGSYEQYF	TGTGCCAGCAGTTCCATCCCACCGGGACAGGGCTCCTACGAGCAGTACTTC
NA	TRBV6-5	NA	TRBJ1-3	CASSYGKQGGNTIYF	TGTGCCAGCAGTTACGGGAAGCAGGGTGGAAACACCATATATTTT
NA	TRBV6-5	NA	TRBJ1-1	CASSYLREAFF	TGTGCCAGCAGTTACTTGCGAGAAGCTTTCTTT
NA	TRBV6-4	NA	TRBJ2-3	CASSDPEGSGTDTQYF	TGTGCCAGCAGTGACCCAGAGGGATCGGGCACAGATACGCAGTATTTT
NA	TRBV12-3/TRBV12-4	NA	TRBJ1-1	CASSLVRNTEAFF	TGTGCCAGCAGTTTGGTCAGGAACACTGAAGCTTTCTTT
NA	TRBV6-5	NA	TRBJ2-3	CASSYTPSTDTQYF	TGTGCCAGCAGTTACACCCCTAGCACAGATACGCAGTATTTT
NA	TRBV28	NA	TRBJ1-5	CASSTPALVDSNQPQHF	TGTGCCAGCAGTACCCCGGCGTTAGTGGATAGCAATCAGCCCCAGCATTTT
NA	TRBV14	NA	TRBJ1-1	CASGISTEAFF	TGTGCCAGCGGGATTTCCACTGAAGCTTTCTTT
NA	TRBV23-1	NA	TRBJ1-3	CASSWCQGQKSSGNTIYF	TGCGCCAGCAGTTGGTGTCAGGGACAAAAAAGCTCTGGAAACACCATATATTTT